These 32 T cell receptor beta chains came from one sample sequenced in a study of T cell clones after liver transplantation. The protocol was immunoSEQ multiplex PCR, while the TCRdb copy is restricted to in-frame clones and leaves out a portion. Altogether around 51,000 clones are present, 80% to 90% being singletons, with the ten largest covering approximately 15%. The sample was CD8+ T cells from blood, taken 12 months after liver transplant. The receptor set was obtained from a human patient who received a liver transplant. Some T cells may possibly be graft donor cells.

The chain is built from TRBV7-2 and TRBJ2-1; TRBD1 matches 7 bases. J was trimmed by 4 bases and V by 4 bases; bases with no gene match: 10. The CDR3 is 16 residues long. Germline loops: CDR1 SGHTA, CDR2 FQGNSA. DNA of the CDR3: TGTGCCAGCAGCTCCCCAGACAGGGAAGTTTACAATGAGCAGTTCTTC. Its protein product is CASSSPDREVYNEQFF.

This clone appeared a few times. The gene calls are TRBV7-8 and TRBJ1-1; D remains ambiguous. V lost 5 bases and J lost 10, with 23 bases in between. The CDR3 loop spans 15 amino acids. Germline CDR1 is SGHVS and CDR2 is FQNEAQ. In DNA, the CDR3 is TGTGCCAGCAGCCAACCAGATTGGACGTCCACGGGAGCTTTCTTT. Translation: CASSQPDWTSTGAFF.

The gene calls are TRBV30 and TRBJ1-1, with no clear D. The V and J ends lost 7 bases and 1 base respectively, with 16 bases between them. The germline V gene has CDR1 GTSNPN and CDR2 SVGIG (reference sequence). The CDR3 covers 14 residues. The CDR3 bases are TGTGCCTCCCCTCGGGCCTTGAGGAACACTGAAGCTTTCTTT. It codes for CASPRALRNTEAFF. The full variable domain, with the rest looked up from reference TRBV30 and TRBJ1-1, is SQTIHQWPATLVQPVGSPLSLECTVEGTSNPNLYWYRQAAGRGLQLLFYSVGIGQISSEVPQNLSASRPQDRQFILSSKKLLLSDSGFYLCASPRALRNTEAFFGQGTRLTVV.

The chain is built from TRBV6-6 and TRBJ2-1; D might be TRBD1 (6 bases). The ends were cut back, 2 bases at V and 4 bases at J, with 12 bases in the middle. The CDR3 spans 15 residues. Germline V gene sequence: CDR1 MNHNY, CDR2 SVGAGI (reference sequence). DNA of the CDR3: TGTGCCAGCAGTTACGGGGACACGCTATACAATGAGCAGTTCTTC. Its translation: CASSYGDTLYNEQFF.

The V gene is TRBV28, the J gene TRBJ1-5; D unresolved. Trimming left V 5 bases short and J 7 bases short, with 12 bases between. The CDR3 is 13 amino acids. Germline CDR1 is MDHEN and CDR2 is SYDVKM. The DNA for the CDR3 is TGTGCCAGCAGTCTCCCGTTAGACCAGCCCCAGCATTTT. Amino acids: CASSLPLDQPQHF.

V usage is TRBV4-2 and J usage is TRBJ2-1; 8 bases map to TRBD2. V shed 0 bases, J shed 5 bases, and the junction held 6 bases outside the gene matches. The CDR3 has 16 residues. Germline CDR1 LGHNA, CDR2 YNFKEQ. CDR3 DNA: TGTGCCAGCAGCCAAGAAGAACTAGCGGAGGACAATGAGCAGTTCTTC. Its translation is CASSQEELAEDNEQFF.

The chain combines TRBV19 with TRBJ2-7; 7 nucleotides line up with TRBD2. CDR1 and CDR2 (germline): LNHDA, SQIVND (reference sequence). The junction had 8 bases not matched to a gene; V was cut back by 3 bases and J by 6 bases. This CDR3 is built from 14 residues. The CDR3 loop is CASSMGGVRGEQYF. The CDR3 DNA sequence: TGTGCCAGTAGTATGGGAGGGGTCAGAGGCGAGCAGTACTTC.

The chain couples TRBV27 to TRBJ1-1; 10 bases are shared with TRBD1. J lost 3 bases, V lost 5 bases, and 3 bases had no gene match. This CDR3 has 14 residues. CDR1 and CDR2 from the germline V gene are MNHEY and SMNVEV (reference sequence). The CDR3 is CASSGGTGDTEAFF. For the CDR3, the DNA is TGTGCCAGCAGTGGTGGGACAGGGGACACTGAAGCTTTCTTT.

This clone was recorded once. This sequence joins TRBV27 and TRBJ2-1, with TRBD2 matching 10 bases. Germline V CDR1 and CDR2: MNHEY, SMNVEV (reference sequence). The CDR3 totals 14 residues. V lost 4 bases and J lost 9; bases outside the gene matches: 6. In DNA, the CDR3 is TGTGCCAGCAGTTGGGGACTAGCGATCGGTGAGCAGTTCTTC. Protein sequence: CASSWGLAIGEQFF.

The CDR3 spells CASSLYGTRIYEQYF. CDR3 DNA sequence: TGTGCCAGCAGCTTGTATGGGACTAGAATTTACGAGCAGTACTTC. V gene TRBV5-4 combines with J gene TRBJ2-7; 8 positions agree with TRBD2. V lost 1 base and J lost 4; bases outside the gene matches: 7. The CDR3 has 15 residues. CDR1 is SGHNT, CDR2 YYREEE, per germline (reference sequence).

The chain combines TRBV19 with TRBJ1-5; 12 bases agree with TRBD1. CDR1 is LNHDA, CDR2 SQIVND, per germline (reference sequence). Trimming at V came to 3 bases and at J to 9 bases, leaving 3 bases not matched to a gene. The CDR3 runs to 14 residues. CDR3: CASSMGTGGPPQHF. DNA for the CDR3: TGTGCCAGTAGTATGGGGACAGGGGGCCCGCCCCAGCATTTT.

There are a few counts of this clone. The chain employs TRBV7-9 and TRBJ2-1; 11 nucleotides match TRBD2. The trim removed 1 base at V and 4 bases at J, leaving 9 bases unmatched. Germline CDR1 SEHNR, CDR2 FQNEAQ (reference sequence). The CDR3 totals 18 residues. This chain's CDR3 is CASSLELGLAAGYNEQFF. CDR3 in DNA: TGTGCCAGCAGCTTAGAGTTGGGACTAGCGGCAGGATACAATGAGCAGTTCTTC.

The CDR3 sequence: CASSESDPTPYNEQFF. CDR3 nucleotide sequence: TGTGCCAGCAGTGAATCGGACCCGACCCCTTACAATGAGCAGTTCTTC. The V call is TRBV25-1, the J call TRBJ2-1; no firm D call. The CDR3 contains 16 residues. The V end was cut by 1 base, the J end by 4 bases, with 14 bases between. Germline V gene data show CDR1 as MGHDK and CDR2 as SYGVNS.

The DNA for the CDR3 is TGTGCCAGCGGAATACAGGGTCTAATAGGCAATGAGCAGTTCTTC. This gives the protein CASGIQGLIGNEQFF. This sequence joins TRBV5-4 and TRBJ2-1; tentative D call: TRBD1 (6 bases). Germline V gene data show CDR1 as SGHNT and CDR2 as YYREEE (reference sequence). This CDR3 is built from 15 residues. Trimming stripped 7 bases from V and 6 bases from J, with 20 bases between.

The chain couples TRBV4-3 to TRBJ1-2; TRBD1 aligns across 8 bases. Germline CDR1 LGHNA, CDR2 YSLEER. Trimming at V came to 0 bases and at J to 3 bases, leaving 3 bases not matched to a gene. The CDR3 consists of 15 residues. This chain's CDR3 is CASSQEGQVDYGYTF. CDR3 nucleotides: TGCGCCAGCAGCCAAGAGGGACAGGTGGACTATGGCTACACCTTC.

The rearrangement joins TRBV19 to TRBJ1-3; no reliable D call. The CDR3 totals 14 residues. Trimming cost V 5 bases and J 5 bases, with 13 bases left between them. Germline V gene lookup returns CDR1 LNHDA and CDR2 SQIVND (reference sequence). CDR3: CASSDWTRRNTIYF. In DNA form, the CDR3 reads TGTGCCAGTAGTGACTGGACGCGACGAAACACCATATATTTT.

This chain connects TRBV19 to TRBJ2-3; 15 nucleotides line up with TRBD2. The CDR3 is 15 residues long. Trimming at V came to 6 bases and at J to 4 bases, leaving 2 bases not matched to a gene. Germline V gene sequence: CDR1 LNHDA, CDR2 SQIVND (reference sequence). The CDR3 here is CASRGLAGGADTQYF. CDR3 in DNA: TGTGCCAGTAGAGGACTAGCGGGAGGGGCAGATACGCAGTATTTT.

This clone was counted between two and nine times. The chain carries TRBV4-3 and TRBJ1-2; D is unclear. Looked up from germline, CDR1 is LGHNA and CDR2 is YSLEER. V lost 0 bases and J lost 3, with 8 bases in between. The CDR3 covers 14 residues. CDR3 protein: CASSQDPADYGYTF. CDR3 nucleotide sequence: TGCGCCAGCAGCCAAGATCCGGCAGACTATGGCTACACCTTC.

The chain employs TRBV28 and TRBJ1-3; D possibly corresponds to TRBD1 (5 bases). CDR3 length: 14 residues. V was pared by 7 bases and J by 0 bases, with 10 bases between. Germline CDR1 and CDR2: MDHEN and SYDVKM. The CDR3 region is CASKGYHSGNTIYF. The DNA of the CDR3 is TGTGCCAGCAAGGGGTACCACTCTGGAAACACCATATATTTT.

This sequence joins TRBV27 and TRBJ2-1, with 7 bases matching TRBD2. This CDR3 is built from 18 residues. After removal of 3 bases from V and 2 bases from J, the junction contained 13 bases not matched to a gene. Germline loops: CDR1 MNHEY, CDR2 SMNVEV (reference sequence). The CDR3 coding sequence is TGTGCCAGCAGTTTTACCAGCGGGACCTCACACACCTACAATGAGCAGTTCTTC. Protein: CASSFTSGTSHTYNEQFF.

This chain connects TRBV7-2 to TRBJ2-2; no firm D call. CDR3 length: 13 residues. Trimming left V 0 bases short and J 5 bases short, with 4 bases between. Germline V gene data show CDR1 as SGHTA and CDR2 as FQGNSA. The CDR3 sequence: CASSLAGTGELFF. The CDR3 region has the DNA TGTGCCAGCAGCTTAGCAGGGACCGGGGAGCTGTTTTTT.

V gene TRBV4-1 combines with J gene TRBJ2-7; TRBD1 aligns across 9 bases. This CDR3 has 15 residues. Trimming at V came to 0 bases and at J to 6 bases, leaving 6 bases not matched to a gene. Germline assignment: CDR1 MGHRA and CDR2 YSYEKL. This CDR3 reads CASSQDMGQGGEQYF. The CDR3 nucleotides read TGCGCCAGCAGCCAAGACATGGGACAGGGTGGCGAGCAGTACTTC.

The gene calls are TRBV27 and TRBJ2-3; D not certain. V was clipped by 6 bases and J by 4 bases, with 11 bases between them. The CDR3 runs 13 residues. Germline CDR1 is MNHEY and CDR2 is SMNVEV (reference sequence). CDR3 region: CASRLRMADTQYF. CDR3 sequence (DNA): TGTGCCAGCAGACTACGTATGGCAGATACGCAGTATTTT.

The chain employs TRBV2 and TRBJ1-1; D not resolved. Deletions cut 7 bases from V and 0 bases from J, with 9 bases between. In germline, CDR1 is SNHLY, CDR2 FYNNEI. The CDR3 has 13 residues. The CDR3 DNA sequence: TGTGCCAGCACCCCGTTATTGAACACTGAAGCTTTCTTT. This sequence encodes CASTPLLNTEAFF.

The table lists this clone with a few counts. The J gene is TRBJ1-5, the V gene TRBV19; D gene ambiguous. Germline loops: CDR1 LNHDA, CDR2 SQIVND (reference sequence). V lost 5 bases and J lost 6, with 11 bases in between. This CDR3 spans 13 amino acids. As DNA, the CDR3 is TGTGCCAGTAGTGGCCTCTTGGGTCAGCCCCAGCATTTT. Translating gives CASSGLLGQPQHF. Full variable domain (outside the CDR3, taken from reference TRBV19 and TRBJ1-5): DGGITQSPKYLFRKEGQNVTLSCEQNLNHDAMYWYRQDPGQGLRLIYYSQIVNDFQKGDIAEGYSVSREKKESFPLTVTSAQKNPTAFYLCASSGLLGQPQHFGDGTRLSIL.

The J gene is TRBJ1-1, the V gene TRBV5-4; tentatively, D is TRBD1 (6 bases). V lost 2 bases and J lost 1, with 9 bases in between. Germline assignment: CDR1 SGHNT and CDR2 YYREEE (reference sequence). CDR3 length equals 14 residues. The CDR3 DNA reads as TGTGCCAGCAGCTTTCGAGGGGGGAACACTGAAGCTTTCTTT. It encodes CASSFRGGNTEAFF.

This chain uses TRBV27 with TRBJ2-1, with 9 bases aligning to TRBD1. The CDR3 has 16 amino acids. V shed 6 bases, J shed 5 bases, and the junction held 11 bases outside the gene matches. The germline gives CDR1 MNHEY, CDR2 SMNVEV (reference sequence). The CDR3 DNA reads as TGTGCCAGCAGCGGCCCCGGGACAGGGACCCACAATGAGCAGTTCTTC. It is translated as CASSGPGTGTHNEQFF.

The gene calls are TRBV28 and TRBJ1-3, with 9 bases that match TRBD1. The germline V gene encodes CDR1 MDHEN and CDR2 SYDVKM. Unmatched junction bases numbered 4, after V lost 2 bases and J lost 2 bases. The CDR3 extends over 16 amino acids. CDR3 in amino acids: CASSLDRTGAGNTIYF. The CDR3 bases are TGTGCCAGCAGTTTAGATAGGACAGGGGCTGGAAACACCATATATTTT. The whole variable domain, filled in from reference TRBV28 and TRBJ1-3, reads DVKVTQSSRYLVKRTGEKVFLECVQDMDHENMFWYRQDPGLGLRLIYFSYDVKMKEKGDIPEGYSVSREKKERFSLILESASTNQTSMYLCASSLDRTGAGNTIYFGEGSWLTVV.

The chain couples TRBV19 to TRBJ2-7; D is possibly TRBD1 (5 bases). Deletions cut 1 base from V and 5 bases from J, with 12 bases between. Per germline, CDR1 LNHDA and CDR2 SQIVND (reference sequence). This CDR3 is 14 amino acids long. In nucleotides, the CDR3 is TGTGCCAGTAGTATAGGTAGGGGCGAGCACGAGCAGTACTTC. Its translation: CASSIGRGEHEQYF.

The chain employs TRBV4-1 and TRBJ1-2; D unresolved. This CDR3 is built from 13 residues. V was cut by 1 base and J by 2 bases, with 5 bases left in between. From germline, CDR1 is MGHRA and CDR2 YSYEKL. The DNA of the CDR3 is TGCGCCAGCAGCCAAGCCTGGAACTATGGCTACACCTTC. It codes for CASSQAWNYGYTF.

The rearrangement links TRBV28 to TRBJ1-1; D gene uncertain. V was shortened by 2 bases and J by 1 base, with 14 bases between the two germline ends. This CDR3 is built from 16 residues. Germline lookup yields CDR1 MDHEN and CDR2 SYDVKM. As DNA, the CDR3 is TGTGCCAGCAGTTTAATTAGGGAGTCCCCGAACACTGAAGCTTTCTTT. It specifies CASSLIRESPNTEAFF.

This CDR3 reads CSVVSYGYTF. The CDR3 coding sequence is TGCAGCGTTGTCTCCTATGGCTACACCTTC. The chain has TRBV29-1 and TRBJ1-2, with D unclear. Germline V lookup: CDR1 SQVTM, CDR2 ANQGSEA. The CDR3 has 10 amino acids. Trimming shortened V by 4 bases and J by 4 bases, and 4 bases separated the two germline ends.